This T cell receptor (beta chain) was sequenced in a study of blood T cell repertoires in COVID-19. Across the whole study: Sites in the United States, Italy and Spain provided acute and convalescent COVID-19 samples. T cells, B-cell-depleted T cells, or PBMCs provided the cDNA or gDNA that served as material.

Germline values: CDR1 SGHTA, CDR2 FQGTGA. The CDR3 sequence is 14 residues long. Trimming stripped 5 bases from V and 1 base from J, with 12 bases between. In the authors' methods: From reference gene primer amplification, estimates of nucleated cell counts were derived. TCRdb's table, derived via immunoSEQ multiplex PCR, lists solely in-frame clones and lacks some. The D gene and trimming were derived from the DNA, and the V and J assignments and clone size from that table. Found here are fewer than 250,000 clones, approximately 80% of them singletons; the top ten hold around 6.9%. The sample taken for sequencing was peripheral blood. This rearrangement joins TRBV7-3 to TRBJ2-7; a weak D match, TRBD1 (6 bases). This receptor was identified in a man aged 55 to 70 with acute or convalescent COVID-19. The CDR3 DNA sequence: TGTGCCAGCAGCACAAGGGGGAGTTCCTACGAGCAGTACTTC. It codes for CASSTRGSSYEQYF.